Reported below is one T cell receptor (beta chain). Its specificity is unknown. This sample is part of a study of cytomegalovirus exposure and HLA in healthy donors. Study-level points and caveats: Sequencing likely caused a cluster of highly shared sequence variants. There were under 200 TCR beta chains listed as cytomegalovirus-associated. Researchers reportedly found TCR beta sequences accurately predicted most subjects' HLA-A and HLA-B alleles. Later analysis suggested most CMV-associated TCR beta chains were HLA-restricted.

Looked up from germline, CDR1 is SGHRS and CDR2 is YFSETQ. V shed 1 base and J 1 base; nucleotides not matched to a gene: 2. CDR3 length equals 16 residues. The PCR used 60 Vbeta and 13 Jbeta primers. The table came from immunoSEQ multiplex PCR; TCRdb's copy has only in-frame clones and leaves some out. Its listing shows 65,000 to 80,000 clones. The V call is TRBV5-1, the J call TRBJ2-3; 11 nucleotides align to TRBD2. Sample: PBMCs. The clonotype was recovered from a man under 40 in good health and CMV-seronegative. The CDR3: CASSLLAGGGTDTQYF. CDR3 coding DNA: TGCGCCAGCAGCTTGCTAGCGGGGGGTGGCACAGATACGCAGTATTTT.